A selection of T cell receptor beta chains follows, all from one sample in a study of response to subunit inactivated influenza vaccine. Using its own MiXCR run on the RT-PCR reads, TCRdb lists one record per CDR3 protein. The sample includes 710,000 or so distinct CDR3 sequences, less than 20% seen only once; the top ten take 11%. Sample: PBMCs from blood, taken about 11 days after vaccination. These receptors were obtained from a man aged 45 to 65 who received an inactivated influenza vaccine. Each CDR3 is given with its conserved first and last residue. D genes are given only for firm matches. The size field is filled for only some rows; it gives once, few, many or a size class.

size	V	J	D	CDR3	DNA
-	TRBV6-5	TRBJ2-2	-	CASSSVSNTGELFF	TGTGCCAGCAGTTCTGTTTCGAACACCGGGGAGCTGTTTTTT
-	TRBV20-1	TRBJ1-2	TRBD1	CSASRTGRDGYTF	TGCAGTGCTTCGCGGACAGGGAGGGATGGCTACACCTTC
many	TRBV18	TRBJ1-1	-	CASSPGLNTEAFF	TGTGCCAGCAGCCCGGGACTGAACACTGAAGCTTTCTTT
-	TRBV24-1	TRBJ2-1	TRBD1	CATSDQDRSYNEQFF	TGTGCCACCAGTGACCAGGACAGGTCCTACAATGAGCAGTTCTTC
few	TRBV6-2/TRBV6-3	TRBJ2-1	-	CASSPSLGRRSYNEQFF	TGTGCCAGCAGTCCCAGCCTCGGGAGACGGTCCTACAATGAGCAGTTCTTC
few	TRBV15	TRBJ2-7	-	CATSRKPGHPYEQYF	TGTGCCACCAGCAGAAAACCGGGACATCCCTACGAGCAGTACTTC
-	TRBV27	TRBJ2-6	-	CASSFRGAQGANVLTF	TGTGCCAGCAGTTTCCGGGGGGCGCAAGGGGCCAACGTCCTGACTTTC
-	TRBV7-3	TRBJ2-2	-	CASRTVSSGELFF	TGTGCCAGCAGGACAGTATCGAGCGGGGAGCTGTTTTTT
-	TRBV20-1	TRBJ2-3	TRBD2	CSAPRLADTDTQYF	TGCAGTGCTCCCCGGCTAGCGGACACAGATACGCAGTATTTT
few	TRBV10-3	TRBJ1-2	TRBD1	CAAGQGSYGYTF	TGTGCCGCCGGACAGGGCAGCTATGGCTACACCTTC
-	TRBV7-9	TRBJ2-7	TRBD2	CASTGSGSIDEQYF	TGTGCCAGCACCGGTAGCGGGAGTATTGACGAGCAGTACTTC
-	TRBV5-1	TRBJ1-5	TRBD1	CASSLTGDPNQPQHF	TGCGCCAGCAGCTTAACAGGGGACCCTAATCAGCCCCAGCATTTT
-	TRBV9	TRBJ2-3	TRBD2	CASSASGRFTDTQYF	TGTGCCAGCAGCGCAAGCGGGAGATTCACAGATACGCAGTATTTT
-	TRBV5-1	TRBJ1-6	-	CASSSGVSDPAFSPLHF	TGCGCCAGCAGCTCTGGAGTGTCGGACCCCGCCTTTTCACCCCTCCACTTT
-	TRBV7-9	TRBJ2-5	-	CASTEGETQYF	TGTGCCAGCACCGAAGGGGAGACCCAGTACTTC
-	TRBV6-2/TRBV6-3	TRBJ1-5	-	CASRLGWEGQPQHF	TGTGCCAGCAGGCTGGGTTGGGAGGGTCAGCCCCAGCATTTT
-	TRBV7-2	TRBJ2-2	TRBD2	CASSQSTSGGELFF	TGTGCCAGCAGCCAATCGACTAGCGGGGGGGAGCTGTTTTTT
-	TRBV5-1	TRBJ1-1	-	CASSPQGTDTEAFF	TGCGCCAGCAGTCCTCAGGGGACCGACACTGAAGCTTTCTTT
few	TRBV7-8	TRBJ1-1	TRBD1	CASSLYRDSKNTEAFF	TGTGCCAGCAGCTTATATCGGGACAGTAAGAACACTGAAGCTTTCTTT
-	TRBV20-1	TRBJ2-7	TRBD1	CSARETGTGSYEQYF	TGCAGTGCTAGAGAAACCGGGACAGGGTCCTACGAGCAGTACTTC
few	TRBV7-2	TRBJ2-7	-	CASSPILNSYEQYF	TGTGCCAGCAGCCCGATACTAAACTCCTACGAGCAGTACTTC
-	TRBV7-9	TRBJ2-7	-	CASSNTPDEQYF	TGTGCCAGCAGCAATACCCCCGACGAGCAGTACTTC
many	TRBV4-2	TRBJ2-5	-	CASSQAGLKTQYF	TGTGCCAGCAGCCAAGCGGGCCTGAAGACCCAGTACTTC
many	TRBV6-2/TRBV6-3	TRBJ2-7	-	CASSTLYEQYF	TGTGCCAGCAGTACCCTCTACGAGCAGTACTTC
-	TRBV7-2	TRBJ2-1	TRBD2	CASSYGSGRGPNEQFF	TGTGCCAGCAGCTACGGAAGCGGGAGAGGTCCGAATGAGCAGTTCTTC
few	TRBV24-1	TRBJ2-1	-	CATSDPGRRGYNEQFF	TGTGCCACCAGTGATCCCGGGAGGAGGGGGTACAATGAGCAGTTCTTC
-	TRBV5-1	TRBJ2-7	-	CASSWRGSAYEQYF	TGCGCCAGCAGCTGGCGGGGCTCAGCCTACGAGCAGTACTTC
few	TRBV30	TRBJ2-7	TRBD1	CAVSPGQGFHEQYF	TGTGCCGTCAGTCCGGGACAGGGGTTCCACGAGCAGTACTTC
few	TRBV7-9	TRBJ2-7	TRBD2	CASSPTSFYEQYF	TGTGCCAGCAGCCCGACTAGCTTCTACGAGCAGTACTTC
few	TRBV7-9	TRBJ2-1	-	CASSLEEGTGHEQFF	TGTGCCAGCAGCTTAGAAGAGGGGACGGGGCATGAGCAGTTCTTC
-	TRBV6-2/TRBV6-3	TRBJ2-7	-	CASSYSMGYEQYF	TGTGCCAGCAGTTACTCGATGGGCTACGAGCAGTACTTC
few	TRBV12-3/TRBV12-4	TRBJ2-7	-	CASSPRQYYEQYF	TGTGCCAGCAGTCCCAGACAGTACTACGAGCAGTACTTC
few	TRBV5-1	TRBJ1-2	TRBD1	CASSELPGQKGDGYTF	TGCGCCAGCAGCGAACTACCGGGACAGAAGGGCGATGGCTACACCTTC
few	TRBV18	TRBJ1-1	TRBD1	CASSPWVTGANTEAFF	TGTGCCAGCTCACCATGGGTTACAGGGGCGAACACTGAAGCTTTCTTT
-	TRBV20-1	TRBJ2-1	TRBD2	CSATGTSGIRSYNEQFF	TGCAGTGCTACGGGGACTAGCGGGATTCGATCCTACAATGAGCAGTTCTTC
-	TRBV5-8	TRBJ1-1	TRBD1	CASNDRGHTEAFF	TGTGCCAGCAATGACAGGGGGCATACTGAAGCTTTCTTT
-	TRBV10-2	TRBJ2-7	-	CASSEERRLRLKNYEQYF	TGCGCCAGCAGTGAGGAACGGCGACTGCGCTTGAAAAATTACGAGCAGTACTTC
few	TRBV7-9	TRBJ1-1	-	CASTQAAGGTEAFF	TGTGCCAGCACGCAAGCGGCCGGCGGCACTGAAGCTTTCTTT
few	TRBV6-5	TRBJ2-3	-	CASSYSSGWIGDTQYF	TGTGCCAGCAGTTACTCGTCGGGGTGGATTGGGGATACGCAGTATTTT
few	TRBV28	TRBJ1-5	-	CASSSQLTQPQHF	TGTGCCAGCAGTTCCCAGCTCACCCAGCCCCAGCATTTT
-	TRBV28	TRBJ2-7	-	CASIGGSSYEQYF	TGTGCCAGCATTGGGGGGAGCTCCTACGAGCAGTACTTC
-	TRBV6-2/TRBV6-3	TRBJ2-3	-	CASSYGLQGTDTQYF	TGTGCCAGCAGTTACGGATTGCAGGGCACAGATACGCAGTATTTT
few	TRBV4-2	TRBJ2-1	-	CASSQGDRGNEQFF	TGTGCCAGCAGCCAAGGGGATAGGGGGAATGAGCAGTTCTTC